These T cell receptor beta chains were read from a single sample in a study of blood T cell repertoires in COVID-19. Data came from immunoSEQ multiplex PCR; TCRdb stores just in-frame clones and leaves some out. The data contain roughly 200,000 clones, 80% to 90% of them seen just once; the ten biggest clones take up approximately 9.9%. Specimen: peripheral blood. These receptors originate from a human donor with active or convalescent COVID-19. The donor label of this sample is uncertain. Each CDR3 is given with its conserved first and last residue. The order of the fields is clone size, D gene, J gene, V gene, CDR3 protein, CDR3 DNA. The D gene is left open where the match is weak. Not all rows give a size; the values are once, few, many and, for expanded clones, a class.

- - TRBJ2-1 TRBV5-1 CASSLWGDNEQFF TGCGCCAGCAGCTTGTGGGGGGACAATGAGCAGTTCTTC
- TRBD1 TRBJ1-2 TRBV3-1/TRBV3-2 CASRLGTAVGYTF TGTGCCAGCAGACTCGGGACAGCTGTGGGCTACACCTTC
once - TRBJ2-2 TRBV5-6 CASSFGGLDGELFF TGTGCCAGCAGCTTTGGCGGGTTGGACGGGGAGCTGTTTTTT
few TRBD2 TRBJ2-3 TRBV20-1 CSASLAGGGPDTQYF TGCAGTGCTAGTTTAGCGGGGGGGGGCCCAGATACGCAGTATTTT
- TRBD2 TRBJ2-1 TRBV5-4 CASSSPGGGRGISNEQFF TGTGCCAGCAGCTCCCCGGGGGGCGGGAGGGGAATTTCGAATGAGCAGTTCTTC
- - TRBJ1-1 TRBV27 CASSLRGGGTEAFF TGTGCCAGCAGTTTGAGGGGAGGAGGCACTGAAGCTTTCTTT
once - TRBJ2-2 TRBV6-4 CASSVPWETGELFF TGTGCCAGCAGCGTCCCCTGGGAGACCGGGGAGCTGTTTTTT
once TRBD1 TRBJ2-7 TRBV9 CASSVGDRDQYEQYF TGTGCCAGCAGCGTGGGGGACAGGGACCAATACGAGCAGTACTTC
once - TRBJ2-3 TRBV6-2/TRBV6-3 CASSTLRAGSDTQYF TGTGCCAGCAGTACCCTACGGGCAGGGTCAGATACGCAGTATTTT
- - TRBJ2-6 TRBV5-4 CASSLDSRANVLTF TGTGCCAGCAGCCTAGACAGCCGGGCCAACGTCCTGACTTTC
- TRBD1 TRBJ1-2 TRBV7-3 CASRSPGQPYGYTF TGTGCCAGCAGATCTCCGGGACAGCCCTATGGCTACACCTTC
- - TRBJ1-5 TRBV2 CASSLGGGQPQHF TGTGCCAGCAGCCTGGGGGGGGGCCAGCCCCAGCATTTT
- TRBD2 TRBJ2-7 TRBV4-1 CASSLTQGGDEQYF TGCGCCAGCAGCTTAACTCAGGGAGGGGATGAGCAGTACTTC
- TRBD1 TRBJ2-3 TRBV12-5 CASGLVMDRGFGTDTQYF TGTGCTAGTGGTTTGGTAATGGACAGGGGATTTGGGACAGATACGCAGTATTTT
- TRBD1 TRBJ2-2 TRBV11-2 CASSIRQGTGELFF TGTGCCAGCAGCATCCGACAGGGGACCGGGGAGCTGTTTTTT
- - TRBJ2-3 TRBV6-4 CASSALGGGQDTQYF TGTGCCAGCAGTGCACTAGGGGGGGGCCAGGATACGCAGTATTTT
- TRBD2 TRBJ2-5 TRBV4-3 CASSQSGGRETQYF TGCGCCAGCAGCCAGAGCGGGGGGAGGGAGACCCAGTACTTC
- - TRBJ2-1 TRBV5-1 CASTAGHNEQFF TGCGCCAGCACAGCGGGCCACAATGAGCAGTTCTTC
once - TRBJ1-5 TRBV4-3 CASSPPIALNQPQHF TGCGCCAGCAGCCCCCCTATTGCCCTCAATCAGCCCCAGCATTTT
- - TRBJ1-6 TRBV5-5 CASRVNRPSYNSPLHF TGTGCCAGCAGGGTGAACAGGCCCTCCTATAATTCACCCCTCCACTTT
- TRBD1 TRBJ2-1 TRBV5-6 CASSLGPGQGVGNEQFF TGTGCCAGCAGCTTGGGCCCGGGACAGGGGGTGGGCAATGAGCAGTTCTTC
- TRBD2 TRBJ2-7 TRBV3-1/TRBV3-2 CASSPLAGPYEQYF TGTGCCAGCAGCCCCTTAGCGGGGCCCTACGAGCAGTACTTC
- TRBD2 TRBJ2-3 TRBV5-1 CASTQASGSTDTQYF TGCGCCAGCACGCAGGCTAGCGGGAGCACAGATACGCAGTATTTT
- TRBD1 TRBJ1-1 TRBV4-1 CASSQVDRGGTEAFF TGCGCCAGCAGCCAAGTAGACAGGGGCGGCACTGAAGCTTTCTTT
- - TRBJ2-1 TRBV24-1 CATSVGREQFF TGTGCCACCAGTGTCGGTCGTGAGCAGTTCTTC
- - TRBJ2-5 TRBV5-1 CASSLGTVGDLQETQYF TGCGCCAGCAGCTTGGGTACGGTGGGAGACCTCCAAGAGACCCAGTACTTC
- TRBD2 TRBJ2-1 TRBV13 CASSGGWLAGGTSYNEQFF TGTGCCAGCAGTGGCGGGTGGCTAGCGGGGGGGACGTCCTACAATGAGCAGTTCTTC
once - TRBJ2-5 TRBV5-1 CASSLGPAGKQETQYF TGCGCCAGCAGCTTGGGGCCAGCGGGTAAGCAAGAGACCCAGTACTTC
- TRBD1 TRBJ2-5 TRBV12-3/TRBV12-4 CASSGTGQGTQYF TGTGCCAGCAGTGGGACAGGGCAGGGGACCCAGTACTTC
- TRBD1 TRBJ2-2 TRBV10-3 CAIGQGGDTGELFF TGTGCCATCGGACAGGGTGGGGACACCGGGGAGCTGTTTTTT
once - TRBJ1-2 TRBV5-1 CASSPSPGGANYGYTF TGCGCCAGCAGCCCATCCCCAGGAGGAGCTAACTATGGCTACACCTTC
- - TRBJ1-1 TRBV7-9 CASLQENTEAFF TGTGCCAGCTTACAGGAGAACACTGAAGCTTTCTTT
- - TRBJ2-7 TRBV27 CASSFGQASGEQYF TGTGCCAGCAGTTTTGGGCAGGCCTCCGGCGAGCAGTACTTC
- - TRBJ2-4 TRBV6-6 CASSYSMGAGNIQYF TGTGCCAGCAGTTACTCGATGGGGGCCGGAAACATTCAGTACTTC
- TRBD1 TRBJ1-1 TRBV3-1/TRBV3-2 CASTKQGAGTEAFF TGTGCCAGCACCAAACAGGGGGCAGGCACTGAAGCTTTCTTT
- TRBD2 TRBJ2-1 TRBV24-1 CATSDGTSGGAHEQFF TGTGCCACCAGTGACGGGACTAGCGGGGGGGCCCATGAGCAGTTCTTC
- TRBD1 TRBJ2-2 TRBV19 CASSTTGGSGELFF TGTGCCAGTAGTACTACAGGGGGCTCCGGGGAGCTGTTTTTT